This TCR beta chain was profiled in a study of T-cell reconstitution after alpha-beta-depleted transplantation in children. Study results and caveats: Hyperexpanded clones declined; after one year, newly produced T cells mostly supplied diversity. At day 60, the high TCRbeta diversity found in some patients originated from recipient T cells and thymic progenitors that had survived. At around two months after transplant, the alpha-beta T cells were reportedly derived from several hundred expanded clones that came from non-depleted graft cells.

Preparation of the TCRbeta library used unique molecular identifiers. MiXCR was run by TCRdb on the PCR reads, yielding one entry per CDR3 protein. The table has over 450,000 distinct CDR3 sequences, 8% to 11% seen once. In this sample, this clonotype turned up many times. Its antigen is not known. V dropped 0 bases and J dropped 8 bases, with 14 bases sitting between them. CDR1 and CDR2 (germline): MNHEY, SMNVEV (reference sequence). The CDR3 sequence is 15 residues long. The rearrangement links TRBV27 to TRBJ2-1; D possibly corresponds to TRBD2 (5 bases). The receptor was derived from a child aged 2-15 years with inherited bone marrow failure, due to receive a stem cell transplant. The sequencing used PBMCs, collected before TCRalphabeta/CD19-depleted stem cell transplant. The CDR3: CASSLSEAKAYEQFF. The DNA for the CDR3 is TGTGCCAGCAGTTTATCGGAGGCCAAAGCCTATGAGCAGTTCTTC.